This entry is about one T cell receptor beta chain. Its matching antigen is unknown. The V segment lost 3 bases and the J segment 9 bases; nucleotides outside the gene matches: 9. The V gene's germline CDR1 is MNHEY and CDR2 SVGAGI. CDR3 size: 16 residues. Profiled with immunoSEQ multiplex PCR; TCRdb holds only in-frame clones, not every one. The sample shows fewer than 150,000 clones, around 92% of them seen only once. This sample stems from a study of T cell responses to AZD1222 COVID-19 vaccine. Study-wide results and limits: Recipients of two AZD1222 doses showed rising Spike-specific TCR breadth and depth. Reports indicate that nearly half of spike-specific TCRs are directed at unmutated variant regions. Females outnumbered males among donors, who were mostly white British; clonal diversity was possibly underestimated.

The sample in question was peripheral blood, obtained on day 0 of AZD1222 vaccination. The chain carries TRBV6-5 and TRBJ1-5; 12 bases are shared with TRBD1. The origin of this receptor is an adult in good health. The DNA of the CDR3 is TGTGCCAGCAGTTATAAGGGGACAGGGGGCATGTGGCCCCAGCATTTT. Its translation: CASSYKGTGGMWPQHF.